Each of the 5 T cell receptor beta chains below was sequenced from the same sample in a study of blood T cell repertoires in COVID-19. The assay was immunoSEQ multiplex PCR, and TCRdb's table has in-frame clones only and misses some. The data show around 250,000 clones, around 84% seen once. Source material: peripheral blood. Receptors were obtained from a woman in her sixties or seventies with active or convalescent COVID-19.

V and J are TRBV7-8 and TRBJ2-7, with a tentative D call TRBD2 (7 bases). Trimming pared 0 bases from V and 3 bases from J, leaving 15 bases between. The germline CDR1 and CDR2 sequences are SGHVS and FQNEAQ. CDR3 length equals 16 residues. Here the CDR3 reads CASSLALGGGFYEQYF. DNA for the CDR3: TGTGCCAGCAGCTTAGCGCTAGGGGGGGGATTCTACGAGCAGTACTTC.

This chain uses TRBV24-1 with TRBJ2-7, with TRBD1 matching 10 bases. Germline loops: CDR1 KGHDR, CDR2 SFDVKD. There are 15 residues in the CDR3. The ends lost 6 bases at V and 5 bases at J; junction bases unmatched: 9. CDR3 region: CATSLTGTGDHEQYF. In DNA, the CDR3 is TGTGCCACCAGTCTAACCGGGACAGGGGATCACGAGCAGTACTTC.

V is TRBV5-4 and J is TRBJ1-6; a possible D gene is TRBD1 (5 bases). The CDR3 is 13 amino acids. Trimming cost V 8 bases and J 10 bases, with 16 bases left between them. CDR1 is SGHNT and CDR2 is YYREEE in the germline V gene (reference sequence). DNA of the CDR3: TGTGCCAGTCAAGGGGCCAACGGCTCACCCCTCCACTTT. Translation: CASQGANGSPLHF.

The rearrangement uses TRBV19 and TRBJ1-2; maybe TRBD1 (6 bases). Between the trimmed V and J ends, which lost 2 bases and 6 bases, there was a span of 22 bases. The length of the CDR3 is 17 residues. Germline CDR1 reads LNHDA; CDR2 reads SQIVND (reference sequence). This chain's CDR3 is CASSILDSRSKGDGYTF. CDR3 nucleotides: TGTGCCAGTAGTATACTGGACAGTCGGAGCAAAGGTGATGGCTACACCTTC.

V is TRBV2 and J is TRBJ2-5; the D gene is possibly TRBD2 (7 bases). The CDR3 is 15 residues long. Germline CDR1 SNHLY, CDR2 FYNNEI. V was cut by 8 bases and J by 6 bases, with 22 bases left in between. The CDR3 sequence is CASHVAGAGGKTQYF. In DNA, the CDR3 is TGTGCCAGCCATGTCGCGGGGGCCGGGGGGAAGACCCAGTACTTC. The whole variable domain, remainder taken from reference TRBV2 and TRBJ2-5, is EPEVTQTPSHQVTQMGQEVILRCVPISNHLYFYWYRQILGQKVEFLVSFYNNEISEKSEIFDDQFSVERPDGSNFTLKIRSTKLEDSAMYFCASHVAGAGGKTQYFGPGTRLLVL.